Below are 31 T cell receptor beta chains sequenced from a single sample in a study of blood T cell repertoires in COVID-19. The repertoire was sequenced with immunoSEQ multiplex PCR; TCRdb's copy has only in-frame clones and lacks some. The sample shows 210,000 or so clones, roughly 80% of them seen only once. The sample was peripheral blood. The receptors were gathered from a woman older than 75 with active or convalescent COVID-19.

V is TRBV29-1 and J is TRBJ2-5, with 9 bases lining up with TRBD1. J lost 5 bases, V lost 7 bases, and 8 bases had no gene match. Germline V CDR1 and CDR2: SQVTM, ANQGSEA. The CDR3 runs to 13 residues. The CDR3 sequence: CSGQGGLSETQYF. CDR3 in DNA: TGCAGCGGACAGGGGGGGTTGTCCGAGACCCAGTACTTC.

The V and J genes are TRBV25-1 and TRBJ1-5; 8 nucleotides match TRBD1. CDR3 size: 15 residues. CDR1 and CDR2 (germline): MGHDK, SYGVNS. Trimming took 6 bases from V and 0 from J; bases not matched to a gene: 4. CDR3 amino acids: CASRGTGDSNQPQHF. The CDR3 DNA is TGTGCCAGCAGAGGGACAGGCGATAGCAATCAGCCCCAGCATTTT.

CDR3 nucleotide sequence: TGCGCCAGCAGCTTGGGGATGACAGGCCCTTCCCACACTGAAGCTTTCTTT. This translates into CASSLGMTGPSHTEAFF. The chain links TRBV5-1 to TRBJ1-1, with D tentatively TRBD1 (6 bases). The CDR3 totals 17 residues. Germline V gene lookup returns CDR1 SGHRS and CDR2 YFSETQ. Trimming removed 0 bases at V and 3 bases at J, with 18 bases between. Variable domain in full (rest from reference TRBV5-1 and TRBJ1-1): KAGVTQTPRYLIKTRGQQVTLSCSPISGHRSVSWYQQTPGQGLQFLFEYFSETQRNKGNFPGRFSGRQFSNSRSEMNVSTLELGDSALYLCASSLGMTGPSHTEAFFGQGTRLTVV.

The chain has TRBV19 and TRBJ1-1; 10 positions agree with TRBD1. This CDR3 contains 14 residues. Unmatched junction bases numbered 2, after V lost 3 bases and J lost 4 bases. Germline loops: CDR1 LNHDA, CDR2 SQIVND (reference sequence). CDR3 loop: CASSIRDRGTEAFF. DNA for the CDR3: TGTGCCAGTAGTATCCGGGACAGGGGCACTGAAGCTTTCTTT. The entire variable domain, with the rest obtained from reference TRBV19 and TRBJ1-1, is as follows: DGGITQSPKYLFRKEGQNVTLSCEQNLNHDAMYWYRQDPGQGLRLIYYSQIVNDFQKGDIAEGYSVSREKKESFPLTVTSAQKNPTAFYLCASSIRDRGTEAFFGQGTRLTVV.

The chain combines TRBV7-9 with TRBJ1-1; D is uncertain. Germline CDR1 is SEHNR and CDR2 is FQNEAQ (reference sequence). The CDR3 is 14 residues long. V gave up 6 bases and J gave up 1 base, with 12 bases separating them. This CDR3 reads CASSPESRNTEAFF. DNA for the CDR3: TGTGCCAGCAGTCCCGAGTCCCGGAACACTGAAGCTTTCTTT.

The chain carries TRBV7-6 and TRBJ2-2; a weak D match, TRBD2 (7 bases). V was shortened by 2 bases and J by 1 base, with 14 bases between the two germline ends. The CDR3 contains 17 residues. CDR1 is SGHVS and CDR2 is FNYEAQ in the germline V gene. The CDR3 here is CASSLRGGAGNTGELFF. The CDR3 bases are TGTGCCAGCAGCTTAAGGGGGGGAGCTGGGAACACCGGGGAGCTGTTTTTT.

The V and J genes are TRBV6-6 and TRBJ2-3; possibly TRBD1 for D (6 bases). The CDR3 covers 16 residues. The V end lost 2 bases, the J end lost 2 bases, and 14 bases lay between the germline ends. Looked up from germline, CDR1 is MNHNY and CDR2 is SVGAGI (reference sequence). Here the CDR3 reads CASSYPPGHFTDTQYF. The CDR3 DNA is TGTGCCAGCAGTTACCCGCCGGGACACTTCACAGATACGCAGTATTTT.

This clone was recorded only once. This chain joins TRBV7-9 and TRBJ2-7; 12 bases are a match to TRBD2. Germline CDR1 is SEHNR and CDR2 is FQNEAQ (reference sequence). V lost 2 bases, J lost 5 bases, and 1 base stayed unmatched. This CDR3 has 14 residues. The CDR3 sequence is CASSLSSGGDEQYF. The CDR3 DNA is TGTGCCAGCAGCTTATCTAGCGGGGGGGACGAGCAGTACTTC.

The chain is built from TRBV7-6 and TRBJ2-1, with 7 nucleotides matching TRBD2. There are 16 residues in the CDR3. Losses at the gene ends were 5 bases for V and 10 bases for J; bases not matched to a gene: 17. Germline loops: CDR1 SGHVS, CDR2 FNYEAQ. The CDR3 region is CASSDPSGTTLREQFF. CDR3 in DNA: TGTGCCAGCAGCGATCCCAGCGGGACGACGCTCAGGGAGCAGTTCTTC. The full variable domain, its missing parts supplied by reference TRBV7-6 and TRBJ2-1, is GAGVSQSPRYKVTKRGQDVALRCDPISGHVSLYWYRQALGQGPEFLTYFNYEAQQDKSGLPNDRFSAERPEGSISTLTIQRTEQRDSAMYRCASSDPSGTTLREQFFGPGTRLTVL.

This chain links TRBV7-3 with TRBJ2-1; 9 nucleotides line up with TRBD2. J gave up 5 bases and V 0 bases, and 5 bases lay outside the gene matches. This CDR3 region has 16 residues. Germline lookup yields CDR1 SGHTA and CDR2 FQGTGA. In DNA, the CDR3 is TGTGCCAGCAGCTTAACGGGGACTAGCAGACACAATGAGCAGTTCTTC. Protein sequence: CASSLTGTSRHNEQFF.

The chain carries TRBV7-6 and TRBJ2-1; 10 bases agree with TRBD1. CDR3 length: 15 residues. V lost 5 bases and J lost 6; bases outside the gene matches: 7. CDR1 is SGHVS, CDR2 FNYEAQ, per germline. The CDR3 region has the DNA TGTGCCAGCAGCACACGGGACAGGGGTATCAATGAGCAGTTCTTC. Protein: CASSTRDRGINEQFF.

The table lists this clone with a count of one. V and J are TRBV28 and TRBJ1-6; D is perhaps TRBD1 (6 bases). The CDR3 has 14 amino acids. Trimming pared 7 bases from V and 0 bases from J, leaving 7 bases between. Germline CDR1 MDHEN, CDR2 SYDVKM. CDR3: CASKDSSYNSPLHF. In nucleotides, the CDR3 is TGTGCCAGCAAGGACAGCTCCTATAATTCACCCCTCCACTTT. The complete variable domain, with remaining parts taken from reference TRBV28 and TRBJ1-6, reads DVKVTQSSRYLVKRTGEKVFLECVQDMDHENMFWYRQDPGLGLRLIYFSYDVKMKEKGDIPEGYSVSREKKERFSLILESASTNQTSMYLCASKDSSYNSPLHFGNGTRLTVT.

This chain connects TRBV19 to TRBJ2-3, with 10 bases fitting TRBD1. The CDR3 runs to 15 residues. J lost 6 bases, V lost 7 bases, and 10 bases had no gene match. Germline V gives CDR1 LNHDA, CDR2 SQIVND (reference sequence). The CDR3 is CASTPGQGYGDTQYF. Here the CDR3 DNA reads TGTGCCAGTACACCGGGACAGGGGTACGGGGATACGCAGTATTTT.

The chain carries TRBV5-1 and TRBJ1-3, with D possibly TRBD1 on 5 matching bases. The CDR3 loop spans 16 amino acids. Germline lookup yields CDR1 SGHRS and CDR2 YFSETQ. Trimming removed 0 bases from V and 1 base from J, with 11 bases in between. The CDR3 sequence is CASSLGTDTSGNTIYF. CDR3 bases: TGCGCCAGCAGCTTGGGGACGGACACTTCTGGAAACACCATATATTTT.

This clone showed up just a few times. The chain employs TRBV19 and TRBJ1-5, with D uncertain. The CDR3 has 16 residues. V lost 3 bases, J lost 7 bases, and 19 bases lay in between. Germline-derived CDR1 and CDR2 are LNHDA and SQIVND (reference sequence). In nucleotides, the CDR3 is TGTGCCAGTAGTATGGAGGGAAACAGTTTCGACCAGCCCCAGCATTTT. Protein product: CASSMEGNSFDQPQHF.

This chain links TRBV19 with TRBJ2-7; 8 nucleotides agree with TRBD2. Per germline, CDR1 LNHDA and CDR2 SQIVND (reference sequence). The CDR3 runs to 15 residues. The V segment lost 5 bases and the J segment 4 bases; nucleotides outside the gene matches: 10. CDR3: CASSSLLAEIYEQYF. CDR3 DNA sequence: TGTGCCAGTAGTTCCCTACTAGCGGAGATATACGAGCAGTACTTC.

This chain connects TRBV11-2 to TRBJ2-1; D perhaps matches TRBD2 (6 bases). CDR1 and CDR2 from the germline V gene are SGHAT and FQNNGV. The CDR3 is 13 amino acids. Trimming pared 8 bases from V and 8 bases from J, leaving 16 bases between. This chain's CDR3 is CASFGAGSDEQFF. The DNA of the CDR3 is TGTGCCAGCTTCGGGGCGGGATCCGATGAGCAGTTCTTC.

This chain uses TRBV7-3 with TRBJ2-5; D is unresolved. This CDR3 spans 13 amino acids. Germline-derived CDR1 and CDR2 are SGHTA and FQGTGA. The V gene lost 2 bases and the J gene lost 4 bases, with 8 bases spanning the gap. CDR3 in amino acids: CASSLARRETQYF. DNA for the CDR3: TGTGCCAGCAGCTTAGCCAGGCGAGAGACCCAGTACTTC.

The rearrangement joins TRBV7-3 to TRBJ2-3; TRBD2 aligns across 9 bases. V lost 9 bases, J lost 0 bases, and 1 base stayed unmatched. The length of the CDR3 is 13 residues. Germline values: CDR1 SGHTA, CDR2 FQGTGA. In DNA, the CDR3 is TGTGCCAGTAGCGGGAGTAGCACAGATACGCAGTATTTT. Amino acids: CASSGSSTDTQYF.

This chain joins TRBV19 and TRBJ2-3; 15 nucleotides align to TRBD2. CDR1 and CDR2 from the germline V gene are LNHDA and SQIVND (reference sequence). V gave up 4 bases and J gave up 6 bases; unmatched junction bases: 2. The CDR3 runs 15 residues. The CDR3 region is CASSTGLAGGDTQYF. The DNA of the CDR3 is TGTGCCAGTAGTACCGGACTAGCGGGAGGGGATACGCAGTATTTT.

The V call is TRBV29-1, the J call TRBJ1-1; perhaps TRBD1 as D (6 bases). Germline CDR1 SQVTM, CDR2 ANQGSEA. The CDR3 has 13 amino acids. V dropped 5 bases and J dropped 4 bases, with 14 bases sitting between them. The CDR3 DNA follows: TGCAGCGTTCCAGGGGTTGGCGGCACTGAAGCTTTCTTT. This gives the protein CSVPGVGGTEAFF.

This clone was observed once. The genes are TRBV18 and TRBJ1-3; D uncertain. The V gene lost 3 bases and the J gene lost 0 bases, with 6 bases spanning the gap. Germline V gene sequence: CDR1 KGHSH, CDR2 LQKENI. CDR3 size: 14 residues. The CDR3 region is CASSPSISGNTIYF. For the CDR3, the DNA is TGTGCCAGCTCACCGTCAATCTCTGGAAACACCATATATTTT.

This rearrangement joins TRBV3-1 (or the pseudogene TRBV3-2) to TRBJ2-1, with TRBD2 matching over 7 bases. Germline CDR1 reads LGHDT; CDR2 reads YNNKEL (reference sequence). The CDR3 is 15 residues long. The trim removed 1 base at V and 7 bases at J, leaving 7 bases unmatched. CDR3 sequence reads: CASSQGLVGGNEQFF. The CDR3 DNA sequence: TGTGCCAGCAGCCAAGGGCTAGTGGGGGGGAATGAGCAGTTCTTC.

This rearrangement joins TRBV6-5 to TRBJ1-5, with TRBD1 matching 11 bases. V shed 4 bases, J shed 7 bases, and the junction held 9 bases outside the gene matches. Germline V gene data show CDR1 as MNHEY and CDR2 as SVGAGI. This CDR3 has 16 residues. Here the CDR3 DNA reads TGTGCCAGCAGTTCCCCCCGGACAGGGGGCGAACAGCCCCAGCATTTT. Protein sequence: CASSSPRTGGEQPQHF.

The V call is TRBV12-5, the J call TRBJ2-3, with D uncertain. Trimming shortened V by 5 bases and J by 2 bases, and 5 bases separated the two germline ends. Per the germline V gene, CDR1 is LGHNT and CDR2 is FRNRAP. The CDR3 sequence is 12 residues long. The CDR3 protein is CASGVNTDTQYF. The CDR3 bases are TGTGCTAGTGGTGTAAACACAGATACGCAGTATTTT.

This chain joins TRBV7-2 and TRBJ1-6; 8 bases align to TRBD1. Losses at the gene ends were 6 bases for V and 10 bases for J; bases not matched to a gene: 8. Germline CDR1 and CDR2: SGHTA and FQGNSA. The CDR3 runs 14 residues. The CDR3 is CASRLGQVESPLHF. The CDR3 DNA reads TGTGCCAGCAGACTGGGACAGGTTGAATCACCCCTCCACTTT.

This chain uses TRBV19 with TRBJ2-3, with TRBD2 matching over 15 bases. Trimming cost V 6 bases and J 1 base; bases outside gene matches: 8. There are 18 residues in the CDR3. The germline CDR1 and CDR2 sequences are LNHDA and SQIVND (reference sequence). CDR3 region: CASRGTSGRTRGTDTQYF. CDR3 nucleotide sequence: TGTGCCAGTAGGGGGACTAGCGGGAGGACCCGGGGCACAGATACGCAGTATTTT.

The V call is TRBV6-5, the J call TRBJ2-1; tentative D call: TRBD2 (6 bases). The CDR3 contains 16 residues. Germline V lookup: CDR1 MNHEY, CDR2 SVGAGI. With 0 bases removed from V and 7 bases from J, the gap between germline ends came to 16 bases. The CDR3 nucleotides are TGTGCCAGCAGTTACTCGACAGTACGGAGGGGAAATGAGCAGTTCTTC. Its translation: CASSYSTVRRGNEQFF.

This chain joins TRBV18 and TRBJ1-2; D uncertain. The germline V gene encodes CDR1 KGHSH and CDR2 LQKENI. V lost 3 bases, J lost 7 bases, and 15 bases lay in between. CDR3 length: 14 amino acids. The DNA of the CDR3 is TGTGCCAGCTCACCCCCTCTGGTGGAGGGTGGCTACACCTTC. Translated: CASSPPLVEGGYTF.

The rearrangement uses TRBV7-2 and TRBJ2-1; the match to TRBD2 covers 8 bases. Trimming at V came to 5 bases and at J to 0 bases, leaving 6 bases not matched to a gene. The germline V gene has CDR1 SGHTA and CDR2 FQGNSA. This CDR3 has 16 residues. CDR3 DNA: TGTGCCAGCAGCCCACTAGCGGCCAGCTCCTACAATGAGCAGTTCTTC. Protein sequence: CASSPLAASSYNEQFF.

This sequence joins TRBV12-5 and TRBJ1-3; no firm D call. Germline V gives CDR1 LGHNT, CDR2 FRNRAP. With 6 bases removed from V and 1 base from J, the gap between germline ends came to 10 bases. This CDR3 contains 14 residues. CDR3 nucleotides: TGTGCTAGTGGACCGGGAGGGTCTGGAAACACCATATATTTT. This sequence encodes CASGPGGSGNTIYF.